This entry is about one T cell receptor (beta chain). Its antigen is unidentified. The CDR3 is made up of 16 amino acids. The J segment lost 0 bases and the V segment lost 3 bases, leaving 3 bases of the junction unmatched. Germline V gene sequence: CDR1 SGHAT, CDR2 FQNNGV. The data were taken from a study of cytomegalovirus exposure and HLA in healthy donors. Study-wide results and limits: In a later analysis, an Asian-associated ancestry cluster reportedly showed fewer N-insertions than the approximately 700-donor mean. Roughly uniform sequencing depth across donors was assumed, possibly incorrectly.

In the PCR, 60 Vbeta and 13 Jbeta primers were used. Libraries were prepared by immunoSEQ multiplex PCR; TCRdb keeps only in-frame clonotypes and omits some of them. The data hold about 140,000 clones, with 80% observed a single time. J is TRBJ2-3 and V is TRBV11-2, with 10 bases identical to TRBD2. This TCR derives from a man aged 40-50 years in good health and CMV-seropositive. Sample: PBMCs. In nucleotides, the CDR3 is TGTGCCAGCAGCTTTATAGCGGGAGGTAGCACAGATACGCAGTATTTT. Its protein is CASSFIAGGSTDTQYF.